Sequencing of this TCR beta chain was carried out in a study of control samples from healthy donors and cancer patients. Using immunoSEQ multiplex PCR, the repertoire was profiled, and TCRdb retains in-frame clones only, with some absent. The sample has approximately 160,000 clones, around 94% seen once. This TCR was sampled from a woman aged 18-29 years in good health. The sequenced material came from blood.

CDR3 amino acids: CASRGWNYEQYF. The CDR3 DNA sequence: TGTGCCAGCAGAGGATGGAACTACGAGCAGTACTTC. The chain is built from TRBV27 and TRBJ2-7; D uncertain. Trimming left V 6 bases short and J 3 bases short, with 9 bases between. CDR1 is MNHEY and CDR2 is SMNVEV in the germline V gene (reference sequence). The CDR3 is made up of 12 amino acids.